This TCR beta chain was sequenced in a study of T cell changes during pregnancy in multiple sclerosis. Clones were sequenced by immunoSEQ multiplex PCR, and TCRdb holds only the in-frame ones, with some missing. The repertoire has 50,000 to 65,000 clones, over 95% of them found once; the top ten carry 2% to 2.5%. Germline V gene lookup returns CDR1 MRHNA and CDR2 SNTAGT. Unmatched junction bases numbered 6, after V lost 3 bases and J lost 9 bases. There are 14 residues in the CDR3. Sequencing was performed on CD8+ T cells from peripheral blood mononuclear cells, taken after pregnancy. This clonotype was sampled from a female donor with multiple sclerosis, enrolled in a pregnancy study. The chain recombines TRBV6-4 with TRBJ2-1; 9 bases are a match to TRBD2. The CDR3 here is CASSEGTSFGEQFF. The CDR3 DNA follows: TGTGCCAGCAGTGAGGGGACTAGCTTCGGTGAGCAGTTCTTC.